What follows are 28 T cell receptor beta chains derived from one specimen sequenced in a study of shared clonotypes between healthy human individuals. As defined, naive CD8 cells were CD45RO-negative and positively selected for CCR7, with terminally differentiated effector memory CD45RA+ cells excluded. The method was immunoSEQ multiplex PCR; TCRdb's version includes in-frame clones alone and lacks a portion of them. The sample carries nearly 2 million clones, about 95% recorded once. The sample consisted of naive CD8+ T cells sorted from blood. The source of these receptors is a man aged 18 to 30 in good health.

This chain links TRBV6-1 with TRBJ1-2, with D unclear. Deletions cut 8 bases from V and 4 bases from J, with 14 bases between. Per germline, CDR1 MNHNS and CDR2 SASEGT. The CDR3 is made up of 13 amino acids. The CDR3 spells CASLYGEGYGYTF. Here the CDR3 DNA reads TGTGCCAGCCTATACGGGGAGGGCTATGGCTACACCTTC.

The chain carries TRBV13 and TRBJ2-2; 7 bases fit TRBD1. This CDR3 contains 15 residues. Germline V gene data show CDR1 as PRHDT and CDR2 as FYEKMQ (reference sequence). V lost 5 bases, J lost 0 bases, and 3 bases stayed unmatched. CDR3: CASSNRGSNTGELFF. The CDR3 DNA reads TGTGCCAGCAGCAACAGGGGTTCGAACACCGGGGAGCTGTTTTTT.

J is TRBJ2-1 and V is TRBV5-4; TRBD2 might be the D (6 bases). The CDR3 has 14 residues. Deletions cut 4 bases from V and 6 bases from J, with 14 bases between. In germline, CDR1 is SGHNT, CDR2 YYREEE (reference sequence). CDR3 DNA sequence: TGTGCCAGCAGCCACACTAGCAGGGTCAATGAGCAGTTCTTC. Protein sequence: CASSHTSRVNEQFF.

In DNA form, the CDR3 reads TGTGCCAGCAGCCTATCCCTAGCGGGAGTGGGCTCCTACGAGCAGTACTTC. This encodes CASSLSLAGVGSYEQYF. The V gene is TRBV7-2, the J gene TRBJ2-7; the match to TRBD2 covers 10 bases. The CDR3 covers 17 residues. With V trimmed by 5 bases and J by 0 bases, 10 bases remained unmatched. Per the germline V gene, CDR1 is SGHTA and CDR2 is FQGNSA.

This chain connects TRBV4-1 to TRBJ2-3; D tentatively fits TRBD1 or TRBD2 (5 bases each). In germline, CDR1 is MGHRA, CDR2 YSYEKL. CDR3 size: 18 residues. V was cut by 1 base and J by 0 bases, with 17 bases left in between. The CDR3 DNA reads TGCGCCAGCAGCCAAGCCCCCGGGACGGTTACTAGCACAGATACGCAGTATTTT. It yields the protein CASSQAPGTVTSTDTQYF.

V gene TRBV5-5 combines with J gene TRBJ2-2; D is unresolved. V was shortened by 7 bases and J by 4 bases, with 11 bases between the two germline ends. The CDR3 is made up of 13 amino acids. Germline assignment: CDR1 SGHKS and CDR2 YYEKEE (reference sequence). The CDR3 is CASGPLRTGELFF. In DNA, the CDR3 is TGTGCCAGCGGCCCCCTCCGCACCGGGGAGCTGTTTTTT.

This rearrangement joins TRBV28 to TRBJ2-2; D unresolved. The CDR3 runs to 13 residues. Looked up from germline, CDR1 is MDHEN and CDR2 is SYDVKM. V was cut by 10 bases and J by 3 bases, with 12 bases left in between. The CDR3 loop reads CATGDRHTGELFF. CDR3 nucleotides: TGTGCCACCGGCGACCGCCACACCGGGGAGCTGTTTTTT.

The chain joins TRBV4-3 to TRBJ2-1, with TRBD2 identical over 8 bases. Germline CDR1 and CDR2: LGHNA and YSLEER. J gave up 4 bases and V 4 bases, and 15 bases lay outside the gene matches. This CDR3 is built from 18 residues. The CDR3 region is CASSPTASGGRPYNEQFF. The DNA of the CDR3 is TGCGCCAGCAGCCCTACCGCGTCGGGCGGGAGGCCTTACAATGAGCAGTTCTTC.

The V gene is TRBV4-1, the J gene TRBJ2-4, with a weak D call TRBD1 (7 bases). This CDR3 comprises 17 residues. Trimming pared 2 bases from V and 4 bases from J, leaving 18 bases between. Germline lookup yields CDR1 MGHRA and CDR2 YSYEKL. As DNA, the CDR3 is TGCGCCAGCAGCCAAAACGGACAGGTTGGGGGGAAAAACATTCAGTACTTC. Amino acids: CASSQNGQVGGKNIQYF.

The chain joins TRBV5-6 to TRBJ1-2, with D possibly matching TRBD1 (6 bases). Per the germline V gene, CDR1 is SGHDT and CDR2 is YYEEEE. Trimming took off 4 bases at V and 5 bases at J, with 15 bases between the two ends. The CDR3 extends over 14 amino acids. Here the CDR3 reads CASSLPWTDYGYTF. DNA of the CDR3: TGTGCCAGCAGCCTACCTTGGACAGATTATGGCTACACCTTC.

This clone showed up just once. The chain joins TRBV7-9 to TRBJ2-3; D possibly corresponds to TRBD2 (5 bases). V gave up 5 bases and J gave up 4 bases, with 28 bases separating them. The CDR3 is made up of 19 amino acids. Looked up from germline, CDR1 is SEHNR and CDR2 is FQNEAQ (reference sequence). The CDR3 spells CASSPSSTQRAYWADTQYF. CDR3 DNA: TGTGCCAGCAGCCCAAGTAGTACCCAGAGGGCATACTGGGCAGATACGCAGTATTTT.

This chain uses TRBV15 with TRBJ2-7; D unclear. With 5 bases removed from V and 4 bases from J, the gap between germline ends came to 12 bases. CDR1 and CDR2 (germline): LNHNV, YYDKDF (reference sequence). The CDR3 runs 13 residues. In DNA, the CDR3 is TGTGCCACCAGCGTGGCAGAGAATTACGAGCAGTACTTC. Protein product: CATSVAENYEQYF. The variable domain in full, with the rest retrieved from reference TRBV15 and TRBJ2-7, is DAMVIQNPRYQVTQFGKPVTLSCSQTLNHNVMYWYQQKSSQAPKLLFHYYDKDFNNEADTPDNFQSRRPNTSFCFLDIRSPGLGDTAMYLCATSVAENYEQYFGPGTRLTVT.

The V call is TRBV27, the J call TRBJ1-3, with 7 bases fitting TRBD1. J lost 4 bases, V lost 3 bases, and 3 bases had no gene match. Germline V gene sequence: CDR1 MNHEY, CDR2 SMNVEV (reference sequence). This CDR3 is 14 amino acids long. The DNA of the CDR3 is TGTGCCAGCAGTTTGGACAGGACAGGAAACACCATATATTTT. It translates to CASSLDRTGNTIYF.

V gene TRBV18 combines with J gene TRBJ2-5, with D maybe TRBD1 (6 bases). The CDR3 has 15 amino acids. Germline-derived CDR1 and CDR2 are KGHSH and LQKENI. Trimming left V 3 bases short and J 0 bases short, with 11 bases between. The CDR3 DNA reads as TGTGCCAGCTCACCGTATACAGGGTACCAAGAGACCCAGTACTTC. Translated: CASSPYTGYQETQYF.

The chain uses TRBV15 and TRBJ1-2; 8 nucleotides line up with TRBD1. Germline assignment: CDR1 LNHNV and CDR2 YYDKDF (reference sequence). V was pared by 11 bases and J by 0 bases, with 11 bases of the junction left unmatched. The CDR3 has 15 residues. CDR3 nucleotide sequence: TGTGCCTCCCGAGACCCCAGGGGGCCTAACTATGGCTACACCTTC. Amino acids: CASRDPRGPNYGYTF.

The CDR3 spells CASSRGTASTDTQYF. DNA of the CDR3: TGTGCCAGCTCACGTGGGACAGCCTCCACAGATACGCAGTATTTT. V is TRBV18 and J is TRBJ2-3, with 7 nucleotides matching TRBD1. The CDR3 runs 15 residues. V lost 4 bases, J lost 2 bases, and 6 bases stayed unmatched. Germline V gene sequence: CDR1 KGHSH, CDR2 LQKENI.

This chain connects TRBV7-2 to TRBJ2-7; 8 nucleotides agree with TRBD1. The CDR3 covers 15 residues. Germline lookup yields CDR1 SGHTA and CDR2 FQGNSA. The junction had 10 bases not matched to a gene; V was cut back by 5 bases and J by 4 bases. The CDR3 bases are TGTGCCAGCAGCACCGGGACAGGATCTGGTTACGAGCAGTACTTC. Protein product: CASSTGTGSGYEQYF. Variable domain in full (rest from reference TRBV7-2 and TRBJ2-7): GAGVSQSPSNKVTEKGKDVELRCDPISGHTALYWYRQSLGQGLEFLIYFQGNSAPDKSGLPSDRFSAERTGGSVSTLTIQRTQQEDSAVYLCASSTGTGSGYEQYFGPGTRLTVT.

The genes are TRBV28 and TRBJ2-7, with 9 bases matching TRBD1. This CDR3 spans 13 amino acids. J was trimmed by 6 bases and V by 5 bases; bases with no gene match: 5. Germline V gene sequence: CDR1 MDHEN, CDR2 SYDVKM. The CDR3 DNA follows: TGTGCCAGCAGTCCGGACAGGGGCATCGAGCAGTACTTC. This codes for CASSPDRGIEQYF.

This chain uses TRBV6-1 with TRBJ1-6; D perhaps matches TRBD1 (6 bases). The CDR3 has 18 residues. V was pared by 2 bases and J by 3 bases, with 17 bases between. Germline CDR1 is MNHNS and CDR2 is SASEGT. CDR3 residues: CASSESRGGGLYNSPLHF. CDR3 DNA: TGTGCCAGCAGTGAATCTAGGGGCGGGGGGCTCTATAATTCACCCCTCCACTTT.

The chain is built from TRBV27 and TRBJ2-1, with TRBD2 identical over 11 bases. The CDR3 covers 14 residues. Germline V CDR1 and CDR2: MNHEY, SMNVEV (reference sequence). After removal of 8 bases from V and 7 bases from J, the junction contained 7 bases not matched to a gene. This CDR3 is CASLTSGRWNEQFF. The CDR3 nucleotides are TGTGCCAGCCTAACTAGCGGGAGATGGAATGAGCAGTTCTTC.

CDR3 DNA: TGTGCCAGCAGTTCCTCTAGCGGGAGAATCAACGAGCAGTACTTC. Its translation is CASSSSSGRINEQYF. This chain joins TRBV27 and TRBJ2-7; 10 bases are shared with TRBD2. CDR1 is MNHEY and CDR2 is SMNVEV in the germline V gene (reference sequence). V dropped 4 bases and J dropped 5; count of bases not matched to a gene: 8. The CDR3 is 15 amino acids.

In its sample, this clone was seen once. Other DNA sequences in the sample encode the same CDR3. The V and J genes are TRBV30 and TRBJ2-7; perhaps TRBD2 as D (5 bases). The V end was cut by 3 bases, the J end by 5 bases, with 8 bases between. Germline loops: CDR1 GTSNPN, CDR2 SVGIG (reference sequence). CDR3 length equals 11 residues. CDR3 protein: CAWSAGNEQYF. Written as DNA, the CDR3 is TGTGCCTGGAGCGCCGGGAACGAGCAGTACTTC.

The chain joins TRBV2 to TRBJ1-5; TRBD1 matches 11 bases. The V gene end was trimmed by 6 bases and the J gene end by 3 bases; junction bases not matched to a gene: 1. Germline V gene sequence: CDR1 SNHLY, CDR2 FYNNEI. This CDR3 contains 14 residues. The CDR3 here is CASRGQGDNQPQHF. The CDR3 DNA reads as TGTGCCAGCAGGGGACAGGGGGACAATCAGCCCCAGCATTTT.

This chain joins TRBV2 and TRBJ2-7; tentatively, D is TRBD1 (7 bases). Germline V gives CDR1 SNHLY, CDR2 FYNNEI. This CDR3 region has 14 residues. The V gene lost 6 bases and the J gene lost 2 bases, with 14 bases spanning the gap. DNA of the CDR3: TGTGCCAGCAGCCTTCAGGGGGGAACCTACGAGCAGTACTTC. Its translation: CASSLQGGTYEQYF.

This clone has a handful of counts. The CDR3, as DNA: TGTGCCTGGAGTGTATACGGTAGGGTTGAAGCTTTCTTT. This encodes CAWSVYGRVEAFF. V usage is TRBV30 and J usage is TRBJ1-1; D unresolved. The CDR3 has 13 amino acids. V was cut by 0 bases and J by 7 bases, with 12 bases left in between. Germline V gene lookup returns CDR1 GTSNPN and CDR2 SVGIG (reference sequence). The variable domain in full, with the rest retrieved from reference TRBV30 and TRBJ1-1, is SQTIHQWPATLVQPVGSPLSLECTVEGTSNPNLYWYRQAAGRGLQLLFYSVGIGQISSEVPQNLSASRPQDRQFILSSKKLLLSDSGFYLCAWSVYGRVEAFFGQGTRLTVV.

The rearrangement links TRBV5-6 to TRBJ1-1; tentatively, D is TRBD1 (5 bases). Germline-derived CDR1 and CDR2 are SGHDT and YYEEEE. The CDR3 extends over 15 amino acids. Trimming shortened V by 0 bases and J by 0 bases, and 9 bases separated the two germline ends. The CDR3 spells CASSLADSMNTEAFF. As DNA, the CDR3 is TGTGCCAGCAGCTTGGCCGACAGTATGAACACTGAAGCTTTCTTT.

This rearrangement joins TRBV19 to TRBJ2-5; 10 bases line up with TRBD2. Germline V gene data show CDR1 as LNHDA and CDR2 as SQIVND (reference sequence). V gave up 4 bases and J gave up 5 bases; unmatched junction bases: 10. The CDR3 length is 16 residues. CDR3: CASSTALTSGWETQYF. In nucleotides, the CDR3 is TGTGCCAGTAGTACCGCCCTGACTAGCGGGTGGGAGACCCAGTACTTC. Supplemented by reference TRBV19 and TRBJ2-5, the full variable domain reads DGGITQSPKYLFRKEGQNVTLSCEQNLNHDAMYWYRQDPGQGLRLIYYSQIVNDFQKGDIAEGYSVSREKKESFPLTVTSAQKNPTAFYLCASSTALTSGWETQYFGPGTRLLVL.

The rearrangement uses TRBV7-9 and TRBJ2-7, with unresolved D. The CDR3 has 14 residues. Germline V gene sequence: CDR1 SEHNR, CDR2 FQNEAQ (reference sequence). The germline V and J ends were trimmed by 2 bases and 0 bases, with 8 bases remaining between them. The CDR3 spells CASSLPQFSYEQYF. The CDR3 DNA is TGTGCCAGCAGCTTACCACAGTTCTCCTACGAGCAGTACTTC.